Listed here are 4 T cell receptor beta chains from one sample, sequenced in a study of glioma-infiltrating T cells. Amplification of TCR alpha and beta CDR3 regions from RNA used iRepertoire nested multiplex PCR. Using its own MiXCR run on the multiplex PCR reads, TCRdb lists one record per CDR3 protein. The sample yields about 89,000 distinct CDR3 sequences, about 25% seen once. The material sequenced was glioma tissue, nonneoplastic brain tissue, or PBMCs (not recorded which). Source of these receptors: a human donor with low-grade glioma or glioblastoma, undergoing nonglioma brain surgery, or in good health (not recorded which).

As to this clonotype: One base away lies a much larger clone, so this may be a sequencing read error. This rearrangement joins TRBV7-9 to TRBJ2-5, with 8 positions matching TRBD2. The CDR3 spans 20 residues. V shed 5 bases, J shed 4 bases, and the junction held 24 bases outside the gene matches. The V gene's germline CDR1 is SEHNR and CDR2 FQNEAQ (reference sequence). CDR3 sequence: CASSPKLRPAGVGGAETQYF. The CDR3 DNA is TGTGCCAGCAGCCCCAAGCTCCGGCCAGCGGGAGTCGGTGGGGCAGAGACCCAGTACTTC. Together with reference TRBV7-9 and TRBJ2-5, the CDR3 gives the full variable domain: DTGVSQNPRHKITKRGQNVTFRCDPISEHNRLYWYRQTLGQGPEFLTYFQNEAQLEKSRLLSDRFSAERPKGSFSTLEIQRTEQGDSAMYLCASSPKLRPAGVGGAETQYFGPGTRLLVL.

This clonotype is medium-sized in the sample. CDR3 loop: CSARGGQGTGQPQHF. In DNA form, the CDR3 reads TGCAGTGCTAGGGGGGGTCAGGGCACCGGTCAGCCCCAGCATTTT. The chain combines TRBV20-1 with TRBJ1-5; possible D gene TRBD1, 5 bases. V was shortened by 3 bases and J by 6 bases, with 18 bases between the two germline ends. The CDR3 loop spans 15 amino acids. Germline V gives CDR1 DFQATT, CDR2 SNEGSKA (reference sequence).

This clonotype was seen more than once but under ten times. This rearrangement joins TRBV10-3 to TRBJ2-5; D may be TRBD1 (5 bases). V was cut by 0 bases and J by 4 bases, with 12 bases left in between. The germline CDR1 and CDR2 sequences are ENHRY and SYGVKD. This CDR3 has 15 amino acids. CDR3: CAISESAGRGETQYF. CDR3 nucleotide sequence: TGTGCCATCAGTGAGTCGGCAGGGCGAGGAGAGACCCAGTACTTC.

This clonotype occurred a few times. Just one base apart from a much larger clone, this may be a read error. The CDR3 DNA follows: TGCAGTGCTAGAGAGAGGGGGACAGGGGGGAACTATGGCCACACCTTC. It encodes CSARERGTGGNYGHTF. This chain connects TRBV20-1 to TRBJ1-2; 11 nucleotides match TRBD1. Germline CDR1 is DFQATT and CDR2 is SNEGSKA (reference sequence). CDR3 length: 16 residues.